These 8 T cell receptor beta chains originate from one sample sequenced in a study of shared clonotypes between healthy human individuals. Some clones are missing from TCRdb's copy, which holds only in-frame ones; the method was immunoSEQ multiplex PCR. The sample shows approximately 2.5 million clones, roughly 92% of them seen only once. Material: naive CD4+ T cells sorted from blood. The subset: CD45RA+ positively selected. These receptors were taken from a man aged 18 to 30 in good health.

The V and J genes are TRBV7-9 and TRBJ1-5; no definite D call. This CDR3 is built from 14 residues. Germline lookup yields CDR1 SEHNR and CDR2 FQNEAQ (reference sequence). Trimming left V 4 bases short and J 0 bases short, with 7 bases between. The DNA of the CDR3 is TGTGCCAGCAGCTCGGAGACTAGCAATCAGCCCCAGCATTTT. This translates into CASSSETSNQPQHF.

The chain joins TRBV7-3 to TRBJ2-7; 7 bases agree with TRBD1. The CDR3 is 15 residues long. V was clipped by 5 bases and J by 0 bases; unmatched bases: 7. CDR1 and CDR2 from the germline V gene are SGHTA and FQGTGA. CDR3 loop: CASSPEKGASYEQYF. The CDR3 DNA is TGTGCCAGCAGCCCGGAAAAGGGGGCCTCCTACGAGCAGTACTTC.

The chain links TRBV19 to TRBJ1-1, with D perhaps matching TRBD1 (5 bases). Trimming shortened V by 7 bases and J by 1 base, and 10 bases separated the two germline ends. CDR3 length equals 13 residues. The germline V gene has CDR1 LNHDA and CDR2 SQIVND (reference sequence). The CDR3 here is CASTPTANTEAFF. CDR3 bases: TGTGCCAGTACCCCGACAGCGAACACTGAAGCTTTCTTT.

V and J are TRBV30 and TRBJ1-5; a possible D gene is TRBD1 (5 bases). This CDR3 has 13 residues. Germline V gives CDR1 GTSNPN, CDR2 SVGIG (reference sequence). With 3 bases removed from V and 4 bases from J, the gap between germline ends came to 10 bases. The CDR3 spells CAWSRDLNQPQHF. CDR3 bases: TGTGCCTGGAGCAGGGACCTAAATCAGCCCCAGCATTTT.

This sequence joins TRBV4-3 and TRBJ1-1, with D unclear. The V end was cut by 2 bases, the J end by 1 base, with 14 bases between. Looked up from germline, CDR1 is LGHNA and CDR2 is YSLEER. CDR3 size: 16 residues. The CDR3 nucleotides are TGCGCCAGCAGCCAATCTCTGCTGGGAGGGAACACTGAAGCTTTCTTT. It codes for CASSQSLLGGNTEAFF.

This rearrangement joins TRBV5-8 to TRBJ1-4; a weak D match, TRBD1 (5 bases). Germline assignment: CDR1 SGHTS and CDR2 YDEGEE. V gave up 1 base and J gave up 0 bases, with 10 bases separating them. The length of the CDR3 is 16 residues. CDR3 residues: CASSLTGTATNEKLFF. CDR3 nucleotides: TGTGCCAGCAGCTTGACAGGAACAGCAACTAATGAAAAACTGTTTTTT.

As concerns this clone: This CDR3 is also generated by other DNA sequences in the sample. The chain recombines TRBV18 with TRBJ1-2; D is perhaps TRBD1 (6 bases). V lost 1 base, J lost 3 bases, and 9 bases lay in between. CDR1 is KGHSH, CDR2 LQKENI, per germline. The CDR3 spans 14 residues. The CDR3 spells CASSPQQGDYGYTF. CDR3 nucleotide sequence: TGTGCCAGCTCACCACAACAGGGTGACTATGGCTACACCTTC.

The chain employs TRBV5-5 and TRBJ1-1; no clear D gene. The V gene lost 5 bases and the J gene lost 1 base, with 12 bases spanning the gap. The CDR3 totals 14 residues. Germline lookup yields CDR1 SGHKS and CDR2 YYEKEE (reference sequence). DNA for the CDR3: TGTGCCAGCAGTCTCGGAAGATCGAACACTGAAGCTTTCTTT. Its protein product is CASSLGRSNTEAFF.